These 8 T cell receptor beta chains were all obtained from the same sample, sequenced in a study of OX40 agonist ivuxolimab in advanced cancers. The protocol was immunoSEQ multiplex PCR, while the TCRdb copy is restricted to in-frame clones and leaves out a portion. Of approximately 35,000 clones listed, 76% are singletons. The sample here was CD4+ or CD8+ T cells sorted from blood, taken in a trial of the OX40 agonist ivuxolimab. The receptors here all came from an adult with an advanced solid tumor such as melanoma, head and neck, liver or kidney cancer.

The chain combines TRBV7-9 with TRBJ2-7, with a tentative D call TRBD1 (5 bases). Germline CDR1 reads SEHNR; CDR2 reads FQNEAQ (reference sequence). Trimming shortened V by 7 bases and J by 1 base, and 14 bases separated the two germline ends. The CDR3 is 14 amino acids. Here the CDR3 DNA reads TGTGCCAGCACCTCTACCAGGGCTTCCTACGAGCAGTACTTC. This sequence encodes CASTSTRASYEQYF.

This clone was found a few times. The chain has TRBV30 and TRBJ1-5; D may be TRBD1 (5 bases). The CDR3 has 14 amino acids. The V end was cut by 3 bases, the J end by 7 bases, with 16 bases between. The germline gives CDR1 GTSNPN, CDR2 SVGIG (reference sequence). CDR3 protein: CAWSGTSRGQPQHF. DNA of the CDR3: TGTGCCTGGAGCGGGACCTCCCGCGGGCAGCCCCAGCATTTT.

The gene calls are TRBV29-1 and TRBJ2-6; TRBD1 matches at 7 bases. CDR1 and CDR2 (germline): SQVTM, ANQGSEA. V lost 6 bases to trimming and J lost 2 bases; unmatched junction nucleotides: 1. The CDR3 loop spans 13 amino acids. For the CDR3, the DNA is TGCAGCGTGACAGGGACTGGGGCCAACGTCCTGACTTTC. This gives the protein CSVTGTGANVLTF.

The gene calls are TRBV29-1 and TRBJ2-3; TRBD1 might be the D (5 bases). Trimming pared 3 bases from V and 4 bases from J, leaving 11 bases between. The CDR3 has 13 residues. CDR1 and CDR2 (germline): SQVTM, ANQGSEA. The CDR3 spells CSVDNRGADTQYF. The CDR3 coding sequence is TGCAGCGTTGATAATAGGGGTGCAGATACGCAGTATTTT.

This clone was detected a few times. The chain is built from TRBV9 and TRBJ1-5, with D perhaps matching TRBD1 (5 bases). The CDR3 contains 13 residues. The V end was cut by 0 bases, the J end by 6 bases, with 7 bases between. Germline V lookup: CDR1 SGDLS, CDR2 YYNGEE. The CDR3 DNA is TGTGCCAGCAGCGTAGAGGGGACTCAGCCCCAGCATTTT. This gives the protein CASSVEGTQPQHF.

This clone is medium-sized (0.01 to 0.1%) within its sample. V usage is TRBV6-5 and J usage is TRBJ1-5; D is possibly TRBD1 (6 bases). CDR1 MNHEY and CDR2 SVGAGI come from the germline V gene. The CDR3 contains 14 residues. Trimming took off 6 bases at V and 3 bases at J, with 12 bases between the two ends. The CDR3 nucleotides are TGTGCCAGCAGAGCGAGGGGGGACAATCAGCCCCAGCATTTT. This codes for CASRARGDNQPQHF.

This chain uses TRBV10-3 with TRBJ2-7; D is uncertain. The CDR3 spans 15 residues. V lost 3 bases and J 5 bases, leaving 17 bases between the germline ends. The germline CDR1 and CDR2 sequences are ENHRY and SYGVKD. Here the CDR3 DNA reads TGTGCCATCAGTGATAAAGGGCTTGGGATCCACGAGCAGTACTTC. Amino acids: CAISDKGLGIHEQYF.

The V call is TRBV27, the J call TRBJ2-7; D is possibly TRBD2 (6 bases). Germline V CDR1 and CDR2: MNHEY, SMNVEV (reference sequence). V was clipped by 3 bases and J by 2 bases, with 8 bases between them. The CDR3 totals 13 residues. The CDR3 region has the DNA TGTGCCAGCAGTTTTAGCGGTCCCTACGAGCAGTACTTC. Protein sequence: CASSFSGPYEQYF.